This is a list of T cell receptor beta chains from one sample in a study of T cell therapy after organ transplantation. No antigen has been assigned to these receptors. The assay was immunoSEQ multiplex PCR, and TCRdb's table has in-frame clones only and misses some. The sample consists of 50,000 or so clones, around 93% of them appearing once. The source was CD8+ T cells from blood, collected before autologous CMV-specific T cell therapy. All receptors derive from a human patient who had received a solid organ transplant and had CMV disease. The CDR3 runs from the conserved cysteine through the conserved F or W. A D gene is named only where the DNA matches it firmly. Size is stated for part of the rows, as once, few or many counts, or as a class when the clone is expanded.

v_call	j_call	d_call	clone_size	cdr3_nt	cdr3_aa
TRBV7-9	TRBJ2-5	NA	NA	TGTGCCAGCAGCTTAGGGGTCGAGACCCAGTACTTC	CASSLGVETQYF
TRBV28	TRBJ1-2	NA	NA	TGTGCCAGCAGACCTACCGGACGCAGCAACTATGGCTACACCTTC	CASRPTGRSNYGYTF
TRBV4-1	TRBJ2-7	NA	NA	TGCGCCAGCAGCCAAGATGTCCCGTTCTACGAGCAGTACTTC	CASSQDVPFYEQYF
TRBV6-5	TRBJ1-1	NA	NA	TGTGCCAGCACCTGGACAGAGAACACTGAAGCTTTCTTT	CASTWTENTEAFF
TRBV30	TRBJ1-2	NA	NA	TGTGCCTGGAGTCGACAGGCGGGGGGCTACACCTTC	CAWSRQAGGYTF
TRBV28	TRBJ1-4	NA	once	TGTGCCAGCAGAAAGACAGAAGACGATGAAAAACTGTTTTTT	CASRKTEDDEKLFF
TRBV7-2	TRBJ2-2	TRBD1	NA	TGTGCCAGCAGTGCACAGGGGTCCGGGGAGCTGTTTTTT	CASSAQGSGELFF
TRBV19	TRBJ2-7	TRBD1	NA	TGTGCCAGTAGTCAGAACCGGGACAGGGGACACGAGCAGTACTTC	CASSQNRDRGHEQYF
TRBV30	TRBJ2-7	TRBD1	NA	TGTGCCTGGAGTGTCGGACAGGGTGGCGAGCAGTACTTC	CAWSVGQGGEQYF
TRBV2	TRBJ1-5	NA	NA	TGTGCCAGCAGCCCCGGTGATCAGCCCCAGCATTTT	CASSPGDQPQHF
TRBV11-2	TRBJ1-1	NA	NA	TGTGCCAGCAGCTTAGTTGCTGGACGGGAGAACACTGAAGCTTTCTTT	CASSLVAGRENTEAFF
TRBV5-5	TRBJ1-1	NA	NA	TGTGCCAGCAGCTTGTACAGGGACTTGGGGAACACTGAAGCTTTCTTT	CASSLYRDLGNTEAFF
TRBV5-1	TRBJ2-7	TRBD2	NA	TGCGCCAGCAGCTTGGTGACTAGCGGGAGCCGCGAGCAGTACTTC	CASSLVTSGSREQYF
TRBV4-2	TRBJ2-1	TRBD2	NA	TGTGCCAGCAGCCAAAAACCTAGCGGGGGGAGCTCCTACAATGAGCAGTTCTTC	CASSQKPSGGSSYNEQFF
TRBV4-1	TRBJ1-5	TRBD1	NA	TGCGCCAGCAGCCAGAAAACAGGGGCTCAGCCCCAGCATTTT	CASSQKTGAQPQHF
TRBV19	TRBJ2-2	NA	NA	TGTGCCAGTAGCGGACCAGAGACCGGGGAGCTGTTTTTT	CASSGPETGELFF
TRBV27	TRBJ2-3	TRBD2	NA	TGTGCCAGCAGTTTAGTCGGGAGGGCAGATACGCAGTATTTT	CASSLVGRADTQYF
TRBV6-5	TRBJ1-6	TRBD1	NA	TGTGCCAGCAGTTACGGACAGGGGATTAATTCACCCCTCCACTTT	CASSYGQGINSPLHF
TRBV27	TRBJ1-6	NA	NA	TGTGCCAGCAGTTTCCGGTTTTCACCCCTCCACTTT	CASSFRFSPLHF
TRBV2	TRBJ2-6	NA	NA	TGTGCCAGCAGTGATTGGGGGATGACTGGGGCCAACGTCCTGACTTTC	CASSDWGMTGANVLTF
TRBV4-1	TRBJ2-1	NA	NA	TGCGCCAGCAGCCTCTCCTCTTTCTACAATGAGCAGTTCTTC	CASSLSSFYNEQFF
TRBV19	TRBJ1-5	NA	NA	TGTGCCAGTAGTATATGGGAGGATCAGCCCCAGCATTTT	CASSIWEDQPQHF
TRBV2	TRBJ2-1	NA	once	TGTGCCAGCAGTGAAGCGCTAGTTACCTACAATGAGCAGTTCTTC	CASSEALVTYNEQFF
TRBV5-6	TRBJ1-6	NA	NA	TGTGCCAGCAGCTTGGTGGATAAGGCAGGGAGGAATTCACCCCTCCACTTT	CASSLVDKAGRNSPLHF
TRBV19	TRBJ2-7	NA	NA	TGTGCCAGTAGTACATCACAGGGCACCTACGAGCAGTACTTC	CASSTSQGTYEQYF
TRBV11-2	TRBJ2-1	NA	NA	TGTGCCAGCAGCTTAGGCGACTATGAGCAGTTCTTC	CASSLGDYEQFF
TRBV19	TRBJ2-1	NA	NA	TGTGCCAGCTTAAAGGGAGGTGAGCAGTTCTTC	CASLKGGEQFF
TRBV6-5	TRBJ2-2	NA	NA	TGTGCCAGCAAGACGGGCGGATACACCGGGGAGCTGTTTTTT	CASKTGGYTGELFF
TRBV29-1	TRBJ2-7	TRBD2	NA	TGCAGCGTTGCGGGGGGAGATCCCTACGAGCAGTACTTC	CSVAGGDPYEQYF
TRBV9	TRBJ2-1	NA	NA	TGTGCCAGCAGCGTAGGTCAGGGTAGGGGTGTTGGCTACAATGAGCAGTTCTTC	CASSVGQGRGVGYNEQFF